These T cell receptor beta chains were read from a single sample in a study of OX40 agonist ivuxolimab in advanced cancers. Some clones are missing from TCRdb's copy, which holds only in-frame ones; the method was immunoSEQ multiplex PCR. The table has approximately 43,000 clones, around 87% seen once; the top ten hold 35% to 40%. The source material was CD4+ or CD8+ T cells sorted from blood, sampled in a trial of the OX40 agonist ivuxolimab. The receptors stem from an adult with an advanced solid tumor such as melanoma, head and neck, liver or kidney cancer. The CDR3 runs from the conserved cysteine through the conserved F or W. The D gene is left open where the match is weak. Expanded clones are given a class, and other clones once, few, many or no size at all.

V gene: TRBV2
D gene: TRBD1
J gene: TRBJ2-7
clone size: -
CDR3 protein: CASRDGTGGYEQYF
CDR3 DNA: TGTGCCAGCAGGGATGGGACAGGGGGCTACGAGCAGTACTTC

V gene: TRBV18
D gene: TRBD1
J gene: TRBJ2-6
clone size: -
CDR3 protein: CASSPLGQGASGANVLTF
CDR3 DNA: TGTGCCAGCTCACCCTTGGGACAGGGGGCCTCTGGGGCCAACGTCCTGACTTTC

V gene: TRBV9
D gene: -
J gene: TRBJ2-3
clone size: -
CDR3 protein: CASSVEGTDTQYF
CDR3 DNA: TGTGCCAGCAGCGTAGAAGGCACAGATACGCAGTATTTT

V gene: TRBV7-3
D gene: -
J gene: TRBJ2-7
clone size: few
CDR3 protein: CASSSRPGDEQYF
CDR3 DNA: TGTGCCAGCAGCTCACGCCCAGGGGACGAGCAGTACTTC

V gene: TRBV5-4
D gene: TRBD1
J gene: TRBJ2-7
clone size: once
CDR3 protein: CASSWDSYEQYF
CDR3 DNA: TGTGCCAGCAGCTGGGACAGCTACGAGCAGTACTTC

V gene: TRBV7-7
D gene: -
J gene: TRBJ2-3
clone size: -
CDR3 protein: CASSLGLAGSTDTQYF
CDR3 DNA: TGTGCCAGCAGCTTAGGTCTTGCGGGAAGCACAGATACGCAGTATTTT

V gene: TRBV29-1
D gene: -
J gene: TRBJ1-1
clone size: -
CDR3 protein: CSAEQALNTEAFF
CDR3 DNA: TGCAGCGCTGAACAGGCGTTGAACACTGAAGCTTTCTTT

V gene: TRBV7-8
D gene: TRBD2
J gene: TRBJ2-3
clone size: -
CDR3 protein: CASSLRVAGNTDTQYF
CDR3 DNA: TGTGCCAGCAGCTTAAGGGTAGCGGGAAACACAGATACGCAGTATTTT

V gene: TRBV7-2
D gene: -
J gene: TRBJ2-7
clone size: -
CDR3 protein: CASSLGRTYEQYF
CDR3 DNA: TGTGCCAGCAGCCTGGGACGGACCTACGAGCAGTACTTC

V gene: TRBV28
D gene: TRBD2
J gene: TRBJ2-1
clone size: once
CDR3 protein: CASSPQRGGWDEQFF
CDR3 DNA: TGTGCCAGCAGTCCCCAGCGGGGGGGATGGGATGAGCAGTTCTTC

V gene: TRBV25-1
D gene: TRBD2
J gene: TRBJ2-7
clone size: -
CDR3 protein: CASKGGVSQSEQYF
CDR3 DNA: TGTGCCAGCAAGGGAGGGGTATCTCAAAGCGAGCAGTACTTC

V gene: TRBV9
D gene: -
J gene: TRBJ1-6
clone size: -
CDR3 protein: CASSPGQALPALHF
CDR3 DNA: TGTGCCAGCAGCCCTGGACAAGCCTTACCGGCCCTCCACTTT

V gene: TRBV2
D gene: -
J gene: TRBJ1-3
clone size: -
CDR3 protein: CASSEGSSGNTIYF
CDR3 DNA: TGTGCCAGCAGTGAAGGGAGCTCTGGAAACACCATATATTTT

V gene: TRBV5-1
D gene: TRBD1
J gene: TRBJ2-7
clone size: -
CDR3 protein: CASSLQGQSNYEQYF
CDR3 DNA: TGCGCCAGCAGCTTGCAGGGACAGTCGAACTACGAGCAGTACTTC

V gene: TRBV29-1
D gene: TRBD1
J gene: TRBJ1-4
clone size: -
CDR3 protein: CSVGQGREKLFF
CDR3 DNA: TGCAGCGTGGGACAGGGCCGCGAAAAACTGTTTTTT

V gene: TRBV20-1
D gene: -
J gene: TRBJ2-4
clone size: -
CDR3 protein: CSSPDDDIQYF
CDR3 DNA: TGCAGTTCTCCCGACGACGACATTCAGTACTTC

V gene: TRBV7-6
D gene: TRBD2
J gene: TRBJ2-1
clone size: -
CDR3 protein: CASSLVASGITPVGQFF
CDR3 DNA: TGTGCCAGCAGCTTAGTAGCTAGCGGGATAACCCCGGTCGGGCAGTTCTTC

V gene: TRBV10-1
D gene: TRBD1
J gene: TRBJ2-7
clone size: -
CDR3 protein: CASSGTGRYYEQYF
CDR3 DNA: TGCGCCAGCAGCGGGACAGGGAGATACTACGAGCAGTACTTC

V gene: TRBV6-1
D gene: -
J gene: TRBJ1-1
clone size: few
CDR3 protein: CATRSLDSDTEAFF
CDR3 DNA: TGTGCCACCCGAAGCCTTGACAGCGACACTGAAGCTTTCTTT

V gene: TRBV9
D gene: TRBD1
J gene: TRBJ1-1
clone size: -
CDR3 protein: CASSPWGGGGPTEAFF
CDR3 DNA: TGTGCCAGCAGCCCTTGGGGAGGGGGCGGCCCCACTGAAGCTTTCTTT

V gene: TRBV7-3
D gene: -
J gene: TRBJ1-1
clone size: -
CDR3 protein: CASSLSTTNTEAFF
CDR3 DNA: TGTGCCAGCAGCTTATCCACGACGAACACTGAAGCTTTCTTT

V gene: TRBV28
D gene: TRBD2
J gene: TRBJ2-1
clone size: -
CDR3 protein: CASSFSSGVNEQFF
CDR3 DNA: TGTGCCAGCAGTTTTAGTAGCGGGGTAAATGAGCAGTTCTTC

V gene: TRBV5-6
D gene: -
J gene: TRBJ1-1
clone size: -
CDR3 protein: CASRRGQGDMNTEAFF
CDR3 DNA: TGTGCCAGCAGACGCGGGCAGGGCGACATGAACACTGAAGCTTTCTTT

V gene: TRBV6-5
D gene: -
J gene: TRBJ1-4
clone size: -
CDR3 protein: CASSYSGGRKEKLFF
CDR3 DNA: TGTGCCAGCAGTTACTCGGGGGGGCGGAAAGAAAAACTGTTTTTT

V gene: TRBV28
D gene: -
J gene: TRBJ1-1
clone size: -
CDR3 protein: CASSSGANTEAFF
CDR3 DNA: TGTGCCAGCAGTTCGGGGGCGAACACTGAAGCTTTCTTT

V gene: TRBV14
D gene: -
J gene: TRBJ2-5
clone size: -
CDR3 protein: CASSQEDGWPQETQYF
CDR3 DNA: TGTGCCAGCAGCCAAGAGGATGGGTGGCCCCAAGAGACCCAGTACTTC

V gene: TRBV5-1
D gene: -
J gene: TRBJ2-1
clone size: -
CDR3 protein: CASSQDMGASYNEQFF
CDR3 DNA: TGCGCCAGCAGCCAAGACATGGGGGCCTCCTACAATGAGCAGTTCTTC

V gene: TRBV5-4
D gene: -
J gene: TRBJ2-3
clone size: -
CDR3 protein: CASSLGRGTDTQYF
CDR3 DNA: TGTGCCAGCAGCTTGGGGCGGGGCACAGATACGCAGTATTTT

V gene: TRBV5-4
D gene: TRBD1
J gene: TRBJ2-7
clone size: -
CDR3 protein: CASSLGQGPYEQYF
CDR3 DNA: TGTGCCAGCAGCTTGGGACAGGGCCCCTACGAGCAGTACTTC

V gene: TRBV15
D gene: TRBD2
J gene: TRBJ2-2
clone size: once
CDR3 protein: CATSSLAGRNTGELFF
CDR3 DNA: TGTGCCACCAGCAGCCTAGCGGGGAGAAACACCGGGGAGCTGTTTTTT

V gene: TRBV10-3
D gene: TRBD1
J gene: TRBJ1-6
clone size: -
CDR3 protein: CAISPGQGYSPLHF
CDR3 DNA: TGTGCCATCAGTCCAGGACAGGGGTATTCACCCCTCCACTTT

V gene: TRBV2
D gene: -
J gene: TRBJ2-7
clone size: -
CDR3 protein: CASSLQGYSYEQYF
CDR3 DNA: TGTGCCAGCAGTTTACAGGGTTACTCCTACGAGCAGTACTTC

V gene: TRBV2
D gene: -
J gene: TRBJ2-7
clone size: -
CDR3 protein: CASRAFLGDYEQYF
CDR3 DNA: TGTGCCAGCAGGGCGTTCTTGGGGGACTACGAGCAGTACTTC

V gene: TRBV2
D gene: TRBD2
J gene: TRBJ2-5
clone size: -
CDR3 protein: CASSAREGETQYF
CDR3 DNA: TGTGCCAGCAGTGCCAGGGAGGGAGAGACCCAGTACTTC

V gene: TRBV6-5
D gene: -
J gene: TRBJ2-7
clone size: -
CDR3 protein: CASSYSRAHLSLQYF
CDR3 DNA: TGTGCCAGCAGTTACTCGAGGGCCCACCTATCCCTGCAGTACTTC

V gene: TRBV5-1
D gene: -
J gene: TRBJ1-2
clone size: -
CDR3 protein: CASSLPGTNYGYTF
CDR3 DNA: TGCGCCAGCAGCTTACCCGGGACTAACTATGGCTACACCTTC

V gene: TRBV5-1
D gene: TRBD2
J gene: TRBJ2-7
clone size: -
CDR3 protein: CASSPGLAGGPRDYEQYF
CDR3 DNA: TGCGCCAGCAGCCCCGGACTAGCGGGAGGGCCTCGAGACTACGAGCAGTACTTC

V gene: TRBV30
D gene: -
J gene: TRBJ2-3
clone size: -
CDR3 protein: CAWSVTGVTDTQYF
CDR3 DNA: TGTGCCTGGAGTGTAACGGGAGTCACAGATACGCAGTATTTT

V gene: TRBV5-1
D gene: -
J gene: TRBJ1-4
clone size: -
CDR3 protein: CASSLGINEKLFF
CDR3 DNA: TGCGCCAGCAGCTTGGGTATTAATGAAAAACTGTTTTTT

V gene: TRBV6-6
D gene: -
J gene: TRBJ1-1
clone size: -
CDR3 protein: CASSYSRVWDTEAFF
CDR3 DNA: TGTGCCAGCAGTTACTCCAGGGTCTGGGACACTGAAGCTTTCTTT

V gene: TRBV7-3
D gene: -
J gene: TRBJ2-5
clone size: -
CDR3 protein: CASSFGGNQETQYF
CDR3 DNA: TGTGCCAGCAGCTTCGGGGGCAACCAAGAGACCCAGTACTTC

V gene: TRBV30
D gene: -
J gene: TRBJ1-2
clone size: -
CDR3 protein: CAWSRGHYGYTF
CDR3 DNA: TGTGCCTGGAGTCGGGGGCACTATGGCTACACCTTC

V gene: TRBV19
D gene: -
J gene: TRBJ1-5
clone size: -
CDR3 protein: CASSIDLLRRAPGGQHF
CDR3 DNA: TGTGCCAGTAGTATAGATCTATTGAGGAGGGCACCCGGGGGCCAGCATTTT

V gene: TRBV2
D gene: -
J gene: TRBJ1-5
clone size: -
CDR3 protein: CASSGGGYSNQPQHF
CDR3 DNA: TGTGCCAGCAGTGGTGGGGGATATAGCAATCAGCCCCAGCATTTT

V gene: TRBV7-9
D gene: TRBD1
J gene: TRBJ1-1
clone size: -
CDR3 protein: CASSGQGVGEAFF
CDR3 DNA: TGTGCCAGCAGCGGACAGGGGGTCGGTGAAGCTTTCTTT

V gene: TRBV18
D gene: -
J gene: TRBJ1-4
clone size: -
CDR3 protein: CASSPPVEVEVRKLFF
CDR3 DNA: TGTGCCAGCTCACCACCGGTGGAGGTGGAGGTCCGGAAACTGTTTTTT

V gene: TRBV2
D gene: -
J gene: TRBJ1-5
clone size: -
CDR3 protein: CASSDLTTNQPQHF
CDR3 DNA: TGTGCCAGCAGTGATTTGACAACTAATCAGCCCCAGCATTTT

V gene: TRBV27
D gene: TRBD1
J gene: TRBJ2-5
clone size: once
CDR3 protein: CASSYRGDREETQYF
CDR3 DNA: TGTGCCAGCAGTTACAGGGGGGACCGAGAAGAGACCCAGTACTTC

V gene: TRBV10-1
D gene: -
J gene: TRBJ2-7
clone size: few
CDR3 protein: CASSEGSTGNEQYF
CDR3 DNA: TGCGCCAGCAGTGAGGGGTCCACAGGGAACGAGCAGTACTTC

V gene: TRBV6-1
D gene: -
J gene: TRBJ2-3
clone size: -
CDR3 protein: CASRERGTTDTQYF
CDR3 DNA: TGTGCCAGCAGGGAGCGAGGGACCACAGATACGCAGTATTTT